This entry describes one T cell receptor beta chain. Deletions cut 7 bases from V and 6 bases from J, with 16 bases between. This CDR3 spans 15 amino acids. Reverse transcription of about 0.45 to 1 ug RNA was performed with random hexamers. Using its own MiXCR run on the immunoSEQ multiplex PCR reads, TCRdb lists one record per CDR3 protein. The sample holds about 200,000 distinct CDR3 sequences; over 90% are singletons and the top ten take 0.07% to 0.095%. This record belongs to a study of CD8 T cells in Susac syndrome. This rearrangement joins TRBV12-3 or TRBV12-4 to TRBJ1-6; TRBD1 is a possible D gene (5 bases). This sequence was found in a human donor with multiple sclerosis. Material for sequencing was CD4+ T cells from PBMCs. CDR3 residues: CASTIDGGGNSPLHF. DNA of the CDR3: TGTGCCAGCACTATCGACGGGGGGGGTAATTCACCCCTCCACTTT.